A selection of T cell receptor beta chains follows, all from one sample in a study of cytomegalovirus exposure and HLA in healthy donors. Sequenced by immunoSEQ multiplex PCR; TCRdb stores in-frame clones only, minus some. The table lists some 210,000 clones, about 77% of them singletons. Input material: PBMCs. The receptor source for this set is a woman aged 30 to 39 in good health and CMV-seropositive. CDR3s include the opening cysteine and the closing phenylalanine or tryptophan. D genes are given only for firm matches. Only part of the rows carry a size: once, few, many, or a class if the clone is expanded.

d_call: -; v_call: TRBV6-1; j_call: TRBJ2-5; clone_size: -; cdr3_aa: CASSEGQRTQQETQYF; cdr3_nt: TGTGCCAGCAGTGAAGGACAGCGAACGCAGCAAGAGACCCAGTACTTC
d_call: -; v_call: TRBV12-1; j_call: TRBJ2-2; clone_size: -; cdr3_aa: CASSFYAANTGELFF; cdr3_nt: TGTGCCAGCAGCTTTTACGCGGCCAACACCGGGGAGCTGTTTTTT
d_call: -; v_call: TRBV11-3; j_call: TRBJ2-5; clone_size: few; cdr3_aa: CASSLLSGETQYF; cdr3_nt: TGTGCCAGCAGCTTATTGTCCGGAGAGACCCAGTACTTC
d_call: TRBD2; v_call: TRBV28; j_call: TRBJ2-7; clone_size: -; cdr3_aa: CASSFGLAGGGLEEQYF; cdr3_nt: TGTGCCAGCAGTTTTGGGCTAGCGGGAGGGGGTTTAGAGGAGCAGTACTTC
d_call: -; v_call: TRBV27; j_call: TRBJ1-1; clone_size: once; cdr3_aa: CASSLISRGITEAFF; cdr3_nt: TGTGCCAGCAGTTTAATCTCAAGGGGAATCACTGAAGCTTTCTTT
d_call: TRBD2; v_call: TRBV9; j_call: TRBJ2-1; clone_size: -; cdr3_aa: CASSVSGGASNEQFF; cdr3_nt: TGTGCCAGCAGCGTTAGCGGGGGGGCCAGCAATGAGCAGTTCTTC
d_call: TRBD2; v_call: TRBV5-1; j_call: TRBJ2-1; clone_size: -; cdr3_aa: CASSLVKGGLSYNEQFF; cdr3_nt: TGCGCCAGCAGCTTAGTGAAGGGAGGGCTCTCCTACAATGAGCAGTTCTTC
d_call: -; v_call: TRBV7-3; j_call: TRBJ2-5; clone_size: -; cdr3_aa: CASSSSRLSAIETQYF; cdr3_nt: TGTGCCAGCAGCTCGTCCCGACTTTCAGCGATCGAGACCCAGTACTTC
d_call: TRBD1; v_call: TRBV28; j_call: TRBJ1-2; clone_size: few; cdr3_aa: CASSSNNRDRGGGYTF; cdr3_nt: TGTGCCAGCAGTTCCAACAACCGGGACAGGGGAGGGGGCTACACCTTC
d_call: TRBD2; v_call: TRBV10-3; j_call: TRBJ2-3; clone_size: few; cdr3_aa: CAISASTSGSTDTQYF; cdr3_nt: TGTGCCATCAGTGCCTCGACTAGCGGGAGCACAGATACGCAGTATTTT
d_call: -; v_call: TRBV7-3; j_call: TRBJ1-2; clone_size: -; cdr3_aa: CASSHDSTARFLGGYTF; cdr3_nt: TGTGCCAGCAGCCATGACAGTACAGCCCGCTTTTTGGGTGGCTACACCTTC